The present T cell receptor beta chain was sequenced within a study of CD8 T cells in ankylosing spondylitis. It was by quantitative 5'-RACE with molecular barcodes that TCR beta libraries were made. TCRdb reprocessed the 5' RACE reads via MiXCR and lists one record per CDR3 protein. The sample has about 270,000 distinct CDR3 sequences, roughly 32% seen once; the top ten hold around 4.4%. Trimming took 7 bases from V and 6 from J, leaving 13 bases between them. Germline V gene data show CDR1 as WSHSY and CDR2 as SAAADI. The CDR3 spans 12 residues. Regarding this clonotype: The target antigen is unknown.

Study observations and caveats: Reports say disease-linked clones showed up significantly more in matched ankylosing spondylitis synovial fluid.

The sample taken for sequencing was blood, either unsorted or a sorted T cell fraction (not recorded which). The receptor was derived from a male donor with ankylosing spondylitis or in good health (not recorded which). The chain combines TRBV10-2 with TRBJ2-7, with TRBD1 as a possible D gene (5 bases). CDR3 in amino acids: CASTLRTSEQYF. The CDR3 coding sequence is TGCGCCAGCACCCTCCGGACATCCGAGCAGTACTTC.